The 17 T cell receptor beta chains below were found in one sample sequenced in a study of T cell responses to AZD1222 COVID-19 vaccine. Some clones are missing from TCRdb's copy, which holds only in-frame ones; the method was immunoSEQ multiplex PCR. The repertoire includes roughly 130,000 clones, roughly 87% of them detected once, and approximately 1.4% sits in the top ten. The sample was peripheral blood, taken on day 0 of AZD1222 vaccination. Every receptor here comes from an adult in good health.

The chain is built from TRBV19 and TRBJ2-5; D gene unclear. V was trimmed by 10 bases and J by 7 bases, leaving 7 bases between them. The CDR3 totals 9 residues. CDR1 LNHDA and CDR2 SQIVND come from the germline V gene (reference sequence). The CDR3 spells CATLGTQYF. As DNA, the CDR3 is TGTGCCACCCTGGGGACCCAGTACTTC.

V is TRBV7-9 and J is TRBJ1-5; a possible D gene is TRBD1 (5 bases). With 4 bases removed from V and 0 bases from J, the gap between germline ends came to 10 bases. The CDR3 covers 15 residues. Germline V gene sequence: CDR1 SEHNR, CDR2 FQNEAQ (reference sequence). The CDR3 protein is CASSSGQTSNQPQHF. CDR3 nucleotide sequence: TGTGCCAGCAGCTCCGGACAAACTAGCAATCAGCCCCAGCATTTT.

The J gene is TRBJ2-7, the V gene TRBV9; weak D call: TRBD2 (6 bases). CDR3 length equals 14 residues. Trimming pared 0 bases from V and 4 bases from J, leaving 11 bases between. The germline V gene encodes CDR1 SGDLS and CDR2 YYNGEE. CDR3: CASSVGAGRYEQYF. As DNA, the CDR3 is TGTGCCAGCAGCGTAGGGGCAGGGAGGTACGAGCAGTACTTC.

V is TRBV19 and J is TRBJ1-5; a possible D gene is TRBD1 (5 bases). The CDR3 covers 17 residues. The germline V gene encodes CDR1 LNHDA and CDR2 SQIVND (reference sequence). The ends were cut back, 4 bases at V and 3 bases at J, with 19 bases in the middle. The CDR3: CASSTSRDAPSNQPQHF. The DNA for the CDR3 is TGTGCCAGTAGTACAAGCCGGGACGCACCGTCCAATCAGCCCCAGCATTTT.

This chain joins TRBV6-5 and TRBJ1-1; D call uncertain. The CDR3 has 13 amino acids. Germline V CDR1 and CDR2: MNHEY, SVGAGI. Trimming shortened V by 3 bases and J by 3 bases, and 8 bases separated the two germline ends. The CDR3: CASSYYLYTEAFF. CDR3 sequence (DNA): TGTGCCAGCAGTTATTATTTGTACACTGAAGCTTTCTTT.

The chain is built from TRBV5-1 and TRBJ1-1; D not certain. The V gene's germline CDR1 is SGHRS and CDR2 YFSETQ. This CDR3 region has 15 residues. Trimming removed 1 base from V and 2 bases from J, with 12 bases in between. The CDR3 region has the DNA TGCGCCAGCAGCTTGTCACGGGGAGGAAACACTGAAGCTTTCTTT. This encodes CASSLSRGGNTEAFF.

The table lists this clone with a count of one. The rearrangement uses TRBV15 and TRBJ1-4; D remains ambiguous. The germline gives CDR1 LNHNV, CDR2 YYDKDF (reference sequence). Trimming took off 0 bases at V and 7 bases at J, with 9 bases between the two ends. This CDR3 region has 14 residues. The CDR3 DNA is TGTGCCACCAGCAGAGAAGGCTTCGGTGAAAAACTGTTTTTT. This translates into CATSREGFGEKLFF.

DNA of the CDR3: TGCAGCGTTGGAGACAGGGGGCAATACTATGGCTACACCTTC. This codes for CSVGDRGQYYGYTF. The chain links TRBV29-1 to TRBJ1-2; TRBD1 matches 10 bases. This CDR3 is built from 14 residues. Per germline, CDR1 SQVTM and CDR2 ANQGSEA. Trimming removed 4 bases from V and 3 bases from J; junction bases left unmatched: 5.

The chain uses TRBV9 and TRBJ2-7; perhaps TRBD1 as D (6 bases). Trimming stripped 4 bases from V and 5 bases from J, with 16 bases between. The CDR3 spans 14 residues. Germline V CDR1 and CDR2: SGDLS, YYNGEE. CDR3 region: CASSSRDNRDEQYF. The CDR3 DNA is TGTGCCAGCAGCAGCCGGGACAACAGGGACGAGCAGTACTTC.

This chain connects TRBV6-1 to TRBJ1-1; no definite D call. CDR1 MNHNS and CDR2 SASEGT come from the germline V gene. The CDR3 has 14 amino acids. Between the trimmed V and J ends, which lost 0 bases and 3 bases, there was a span of 8 bases. The CDR3 DNA reads as TGTGCCAGCAGTGAAGCAACGGGGTACACTGAAGCTTTCTTT. This sequence encodes CASSEATGYTEAFF.

The V gene is TRBV6-5, the J gene TRBJ1-3; TRBD1 might be the D (5 bases). The V and J ends lost 6 bases and 0 bases respectively, with 12 bases between them. The CDR3 is made up of 15 amino acids. Germline V gives CDR1 MNHEY, CDR2 SVGAGI. CDR3 nucleotides: TGTGCCAGCAGGTCCGACAGATACTCTGGAAACACCATATATTTT. It encodes CASRSDRYSGNTIYF.

The rearrangement joins TRBV7-9 to TRBJ1-5; D call uncertain. This CDR3 has 15 amino acids. V was trimmed by 4 bases and J by 8 bases, leaving 18 bases between them. Per germline, CDR1 SEHNR and CDR2 FQNEAQ (reference sequence). CDR3 amino acids: CASSSGLNSGEPQHF. CDR3 in DNA: TGTGCCAGCAGCTCCGGACTGAATAGCGGGGAGCCCCAGCATTTT.

This sequence joins TRBV25-1 and TRBJ1-6; possible D gene TRBD1, 6 bases. This CDR3 comprises 15 residues. V lost 4 bases and J 8 bases, leaving 15 bases between the germline ends. From germline, CDR1 is MGHDK and CDR2 SYGVNS. The CDR3 DNA reads as TGTGCCAGCAGTGCACCGGACAGTTTCTATTCACCCCTCCACTTT. Amino acids: CASSAPDSFYSPLHF.

V usage is TRBV5-1 and J usage is TRBJ2-7; D unresolved. This CDR3 region has 14 residues. Germline CDR1 and CDR2: SGHRS and YFSETQ. V was trimmed by 4 bases and J by 0 bases, leaving 11 bases between them. CDR3 protein: CASSPRTSSYEQYF. CDR3 nucleotides: TGCGCCAGCAGCCCCCGGACGAGCTCCTACGAGCAGTACTTC. Based on the CDR3 plus reference TRBV5-1 and TRBJ2-7, the full variable domain is KAGVTQTPRYLIKTRGQQVTLSCSPISGHRSVSWYQQTPGQGLQFLFEYFSETQRNKGNFPGRFSGRQFSNSRSEMNVSTLELGDSALYLCASSPRTSSYEQYFGPGTRLTVT.

This chain uses TRBV4-1 with TRBJ2-6, with 8 positions matching TRBD1. The ends lost 3 bases at V and 4 bases at J; junction bases unmatched: 5. This CDR3 comprises 16 residues. Looked up from germline, CDR1 is MGHRA and CDR2 is YSYEKL. In nucleotides, the CDR3 is TGCGCCAGCAGCCAGCTGACAGGGGCCGGGGCCAACGTCCTGACTTTC. Its translation is CASSQLTGAGANVLTF.

V and J are TRBV7-3 and TRBJ2-3, with D hard to call. There are 14 residues in the CDR3. V lost 6 bases and J 0 bases, leaving 10 bases between the germline ends. CDR1 and CDR2 (germline): SGHTA, FQGTGA. The CDR3 DNA follows: TGTGCCAGCAGGTTAGGAACTAGCACAGATACGCAGTATTTT. This codes for CASRLGTSTDTQYF.

This clone appeared a few times. V usage is TRBV28 and J usage is TRBJ2-7, with D perhaps matching TRBD1 (6 bases). The germline gives CDR1 MDHEN, CDR2 SYDVKM. Trimming stripped 4 bases from V and 2 bases from J, with 15 bases between. The CDR3 covers 15 residues. CDR3 residues: CASSSPGQVPYEQYF. The CDR3 DNA reads TGTGCCAGCAGTTCACCGGGACAAGTACCCTACGAGCAGTACTTC.